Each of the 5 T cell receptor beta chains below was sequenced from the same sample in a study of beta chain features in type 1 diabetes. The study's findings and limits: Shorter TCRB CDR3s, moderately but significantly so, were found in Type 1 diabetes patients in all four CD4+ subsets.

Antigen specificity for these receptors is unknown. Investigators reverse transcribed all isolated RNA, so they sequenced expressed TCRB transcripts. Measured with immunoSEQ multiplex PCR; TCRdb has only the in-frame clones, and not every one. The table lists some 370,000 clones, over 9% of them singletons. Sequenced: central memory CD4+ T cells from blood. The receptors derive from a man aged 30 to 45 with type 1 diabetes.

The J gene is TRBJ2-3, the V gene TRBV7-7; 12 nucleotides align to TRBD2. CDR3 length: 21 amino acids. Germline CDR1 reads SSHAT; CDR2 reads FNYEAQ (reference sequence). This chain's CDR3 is CASSIPGYRLAGDRSTDTQYF. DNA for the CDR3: TGTGCTAGCTCCATTCCCGGCTATAGACTAGCGGGAGACCGCAGCACAGATACGCAGTATTTT.

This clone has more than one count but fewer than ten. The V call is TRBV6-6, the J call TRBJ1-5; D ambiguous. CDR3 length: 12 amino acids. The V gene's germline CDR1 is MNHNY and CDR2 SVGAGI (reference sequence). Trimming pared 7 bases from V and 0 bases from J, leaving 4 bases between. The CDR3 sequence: CASTVSNQPQHF. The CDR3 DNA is TGTGCCAGCACCGTTAGCAATCAGCCCCAGCATTTT.

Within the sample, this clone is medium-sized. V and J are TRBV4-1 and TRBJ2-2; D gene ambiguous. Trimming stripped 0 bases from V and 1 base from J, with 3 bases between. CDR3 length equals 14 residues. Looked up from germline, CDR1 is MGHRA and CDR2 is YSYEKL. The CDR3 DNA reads TGCGCCAGCAGCCAAGAGCAGAACACCGGGGAGCTGTTTTTT. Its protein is CASSQEQNTGELFF.

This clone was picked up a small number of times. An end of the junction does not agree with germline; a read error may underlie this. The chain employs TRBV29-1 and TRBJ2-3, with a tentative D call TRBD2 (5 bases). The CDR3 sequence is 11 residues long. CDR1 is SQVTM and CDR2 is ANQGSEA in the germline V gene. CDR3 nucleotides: TGCAGCGTTGAAATGGGAGATGCGCAGTATTTT. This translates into CSVEMGDAQYF.

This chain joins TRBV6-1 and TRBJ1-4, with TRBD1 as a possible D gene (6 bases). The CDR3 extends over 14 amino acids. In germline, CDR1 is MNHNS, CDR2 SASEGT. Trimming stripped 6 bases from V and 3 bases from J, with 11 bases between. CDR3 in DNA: TGTGCCAGCAGCTCAAGGGGGGCTAATGAAAAACTGTTTTTT. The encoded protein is CASSSRGANEKLFF.